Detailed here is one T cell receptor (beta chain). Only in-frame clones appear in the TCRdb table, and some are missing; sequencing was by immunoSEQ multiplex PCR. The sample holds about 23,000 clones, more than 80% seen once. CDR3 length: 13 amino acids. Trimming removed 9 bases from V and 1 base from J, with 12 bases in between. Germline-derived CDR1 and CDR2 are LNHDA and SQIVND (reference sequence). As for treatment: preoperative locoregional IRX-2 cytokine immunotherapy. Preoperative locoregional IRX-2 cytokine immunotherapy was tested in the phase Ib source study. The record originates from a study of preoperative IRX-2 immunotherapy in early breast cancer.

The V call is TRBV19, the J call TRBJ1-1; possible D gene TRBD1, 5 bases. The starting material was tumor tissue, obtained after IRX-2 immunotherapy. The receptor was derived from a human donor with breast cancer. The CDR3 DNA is TGTGCCAGCCAGCCCAGGGCGAACACTGAAGCTTTCTTT. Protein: CASQPRANTEAFF.